The 28 T cell receptor beta chains in this list originate from one sample, sequenced in a study of T-cell memory formation after mild COVID-19. TCRdb fed the 5' RACE reads into MiXCR, producing one record per CDR3 protein. The table has hundreds of thousands of distinct CDR3 sequences, about an eighth seen once. The specimen sequenced was PBMCs or a T cell subset sorted from them (not recorded which). Every receptor here comes from a man in his late teens or twenties who had mild COVID-19 (a few samples of this study predate the infection). Cell type and time point are not known.

This clonotype was seen only a few times. The chain links TRBV7-2 to TRBJ2-3; D is unresolved. Trimming took off 1 base at V and 2 bases at J, with 13 bases between the two ends. The V gene's germline CDR1 is SGHTA and CDR2 FQGNSA. The CDR3 is 16 residues long. The CDR3 loop is CASSLGVDANTDTQYF. The CDR3, as DNA: TGTGCCAGCAGCTTAGGCGTGGACGCTAACACAGATACGCAGTATTTT.

The chain combines TRBV29-1 with TRBJ2-7; 7 nucleotides line up with TRBD1. The CDR3 totals 14 residues. Germline V gene lookup returns CDR1 SQVTM and CDR2 ANQGSEA. The V and J ends lost 1 base and 4 bases, in that order; junction bases with no gene match: 7. The CDR3 here is CSVEVRGTEYEQYF. The DNA of the CDR3 is TGCAGCGTTGAAGTCAGGGGGACCGAATACGAGCAGTACTTC.

The chain links TRBV24-1 to TRBJ2-5; D gene unclear. V was trimmed by 6 bases and J by 4 bases, leaving 11 bases between them. Germline loops: CDR1 KGHDR, CDR2 SFDVKD. CDR3 size: 13 residues. For the CDR3, the DNA is TGTGCCACCAGTTCCACTACTGGAGAGACCCAGTACTTC. This encodes CATSSTTGETQYF.

The V call is TRBV6-6, the J call TRBJ1-3; 9 bases align to TRBD1. The germline V gene encodes CDR1 MNHNY and CDR2 SVGAGI (reference sequence). The CDR3 is 16 residues long. The junction had 10 bases not matched to a gene; V was cut back by 6 bases and J by 4 bases. Written as DNA, the CDR3 is TGTGCCAGCAGACCCGGGACAGGGAAAGCCGGAAACACCATATATTTT. Residues: CASRPGTGKAGNTIYF.

The sample holds a few counts of this clonotype. The rearrangement joins TRBV6-5 to TRBJ1-3; 7 bases are shared with TRBD1. CDR3 size: 14 residues. Germline-derived CDR1 and CDR2 are MNHEY and SVGAGI. V was clipped by 6 bases and J by 3 bases; unmatched bases: 5. CDR3 DNA sequence: TGTGCCAGCAGCCCCAGGGGGTTTGGAAACACCATATATTTT. Protein product: CASSPRGFGNTIYF.

The V and J genes are TRBV6-1 and TRBJ2-7; no clear D gene. Germline CDR1 and CDR2: MNHNS and SASEGT. The CDR3 is 14 amino acids. Trimming left V 2 bases short and J 0 bases short, with 8 bases between. In DNA, the CDR3 is TGTGCCAGCAGTGAAAGGGCGGTCTCCTACGAGCAGTACGTC. Its protein product is CASSERAVSYEQYV.

The rearrangement uses TRBV29-1 and TRBJ2-7, with 10 bases that match TRBD2. The CDR3 totals 16 residues. The germline gives CDR1 SQVTM, CDR2 ANQGSEA. Trimming took 3 bases from V and 2 from J; bases not matched to a gene: 10. The CDR3 DNA sequence: TGCAGCGTTGAGTCCGCTAGCGGGGGCCTTCCCTACGAGCAGTACTTC. Its protein product is CSVESASGGLPYEQYF.

The gene calls are TRBV12-3 or TRBV12-4 and TRBJ2-3; TRBD2 matches at 8 bases. Trimming cost V 5 bases and J 2 bases; bases outside gene matches: 6. The CDR3 contains 15 residues. The CDR3 coding sequence is TGTGCCAGCAGTCCGCAGCGGGAGAACACAGATACGCAGTATTTT. It is translated as CASSPQRENTDTQYF.

The chain is built from TRBV19 and TRBJ1-5; tentative D call: TRBD1 (5 bases). Deletions cut 6 bases from V and 11 bases from J, with 14 bases between. The CDR3 runs 12 residues. Per the germline V gene, CDR1 is LNHDA and CDR2 is SQIVND (reference sequence). The CDR3, as DNA: TGTGCCAGTAGATTGGCCGGGGGAGCCCAGCATTTT. Translation: CASRLAGGAQHF.

Only a few counts were recorded for this clonotype. This chain links TRBV5-1 with TRBJ2-1; a weak D match, TRBD2 (5 bases). Germline-derived CDR1 and CDR2 are SGHRS and YFSETQ. This CDR3 is built from 15 residues. V was pared by 1 base and J by 2 bases, with 10 bases between. As DNA, the CDR3 is TGCGCCAGCAGCTTGCGGAGCGGCCCCTACAATGAGCAGTTCTTC. Encoded protein: CASSLRSGPYNEQFF.

This clonotype has a handful of counts. The rearrangement uses TRBV6-2 or TRBV6-3 and TRBJ1-1; no clear D. Per germline, CDR1 MNHEY and CDR2 SVGEGT. V was clipped by 2 bases and J by 1 base, with 8 bases between them. The CDR3 loop spans 14 amino acids. The CDR3 DNA sequence: TGTGCCAGCAGTTACACGCAGGCGAACACTGAAGCTTTCTTT. Translation gives CASSYTQANTEAFF.

V usage is TRBV20-1 and J usage is TRBJ2-2, with TRBD1 as a possible D gene (6 bases). The CDR3 totals 15 residues. CDR1 and CDR2 (germline): DFQATT, SNEGSKA (reference sequence). Trimming pared 0 bases from V and 4 bases from J, leaving 12 bases between. Here the CDR3 DNA reads TGCAGTGCTAGAGATTTTGGGGGCCCCACCGGGGAGCTGTTTTTT. This encodes CSARDFGGPTGELFF.

This clonotype was recorded at least ten times. This chain joins TRBV11-2 and TRBJ2-5; D gene uncertain. The CDR3 spans 13 residues. V dropped 5 bases and J dropped 5 bases, with 12 bases sitting between them. Germline loops: CDR1 SGHAT, CDR2 FQNNGV. CDR3 residues: CASSKTPAETQYF. The CDR3 bases are TGTGCCAGCAGCAAGACCCCGGCCGAGACCCAGTACTTC.

This clonotype is medium-sized within its sample. J is TRBJ2-1 and V is TRBV27; tentatively, D is TRBD1 (6 bases). Germline V CDR1 and CDR2: MNHEY, SMNVEV (reference sequence). CDR3 length: 14 residues. Trimming took 5 bases from V and 6 from J, leaving 14 bases between them. CDR3 DNA: TGTGCCAGCAGTCAGGGGAGTAGAGTCAATGAGCAGTTCTTC. Residues: CASSQGSRVNEQFF.

This clonotype was seen a handful of times. The chain uses TRBV5-1 and TRBJ2-1; 12 positions match TRBD1. The V gene end was trimmed by 4 bases and the J gene end by 5 bases; junction bases not matched to a gene: 4. This CDR3 contains 15 residues. Germline V gene sequence: CDR1 SGHRS, CDR2 YFSETQ. The CDR3 protein is CASSLGTGGNNEQFF. CDR3 coding DNA: TGCGCCAGCAGCCTCGGGACAGGGGGCAACAATGAGCAGTTCTTC.

The rearrangement uses TRBV3-1 and TRBJ2-7; 10 nucleotides agree with TRBD1. Germline-derived CDR1 and CDR2 are LGHDT and YNNKEL (reference sequence). Losses at the gene ends were 7 bases for V and 6 bases for J; bases not matched to a gene: 6. This CDR3 region has 13 residues. The CDR3 sequence: CASISGQGSEQYF. The CDR3 DNA reads TGTGCCAGCATATCGGGACAGGGGAGCGAGCAGTACTTC.

J is TRBJ1-3 and V is TRBV7-9, with D possibly being TRBD1 (5 bases). The ends were cut back, 5 bases at V and 3 bases at J, with 14 bases in the middle. The CDR3 totals 15 residues. Germline assignment: CDR1 SEHNR and CDR2 FQNEAQ (reference sequence). The CDR3 protein is CASSPPGSFGNTIYF. Here the CDR3 DNA reads TGTGCCAGCAGCCCCCCAGGGTCGTTTGGAAACACCATATATTTT.

The genes are TRBV7-6 and TRBJ2-7; D is undetermined. Trimming took 1 base from V and 2 from J, leaving 9 bases between them. The CDR3 consists of 14 residues. The germline gives CDR1 SGHVS, CDR2 FNYEAQ. CDR3 in DNA: TGTGCCAGCAGCTTAGGGAAGCAACCCTACGAGCAGTACTTC. Translating gives CASSLGKQPYEQYF.

The chain is built from TRBV5-1 and TRBJ2-2; maybe TRBD2 (5 bases). CDR1 and CDR2 (germline): SGHRS, YFSETQ. The CDR3 length is 17 residues. The V gene lost 0 bases and the J gene lost 1 base, with 13 bases spanning the gap. The CDR3 sequence: CASSLAGVAQNTGELFF. The CDR3 DNA reads TGCGCCAGCAGCTTGGCCGGAGTAGCGCAGAACACCGGGGAGCTGTTTTTT.

This clonotype was counted between two and nine times. This rearrangement joins TRBV24-1 to TRBJ2-5; 8 bases agree with TRBD2. The V segment lost 4 bases and the J segment 4 bases; nucleotides outside the gene matches: 10. CDR1 is KGHDR and CDR2 is SFDVKD in the germline V gene. The CDR3 length is 16 residues. CDR3 region: CATSEGYGRASETQYF. The CDR3 DNA reads as TGTGCCACCAGTGAAGGTTACGGGAGGGCCTCAGAGACCCAGTACTTC.

V is TRBV2 and J is TRBJ2-3; D gene ambiguous. From germline, CDR1 is SNHLY and CDR2 FYNNEI. The ends were cut back, 10 bases at V and 1 base at J, with 18 bases in the middle. This CDR3 is built from 15 residues. CDR3 nucleotide sequence: TGTGCCACAAATCCCCCAGGCCTCGGCACAGATACGCAGTATTTT. This gives the protein CATNPPGLGTDTQYF.

J is TRBJ1-1 and V is TRBV7-3; D not resolved. Trimming left V 6 bases short and J 1 base short, with 12 bases between. The V gene's germline CDR1 is SGHTA and CDR2 FQGTGA. This CDR3 comprises 14 residues. CDR3 sequence reads: CASSPDPRNTEAFF. Here the CDR3 DNA reads TGTGCCAGCAGTCCGGACCCAAGGAACACTGAAGCTTTCTTT. Drawing the rest from reference TRBV7-3 and TRBJ1-1, the complete variable domain is GAGVSQTPSNKVTEKGKYVELRCDPISGHTALYWYRQSLGQGPEFLIYFQGTGAADDSGLPNDRFFAVRPEGSVSTLKIQRTERGDSAVYLCASSPDPRNTEAFFGQGTRLTVV.

This clonotype was detected a few times. The genes are TRBV4-1 and TRBJ2-5; a weak D match, TRBD2 (5 bases). The germline V and J ends were trimmed by 0 bases and 2 bases, with 13 bases remaining between them. The CDR3 loop spans 16 amino acids. The germline CDR1 and CDR2 sequences are MGHRA and YSYEKL. The CDR3 sequence: CASSQDWLATQETQYF. The CDR3 nucleotides read TGCGCCAGCAGCCAAGATTGGCTAGCAACTCAAGAGACCCAGTACTTC.

A few counts support this clonotype. The chain joins TRBV4-1 to TRBJ2-5, with D perhaps matching TRBD1 (5 bases). Germline lookup yields CDR1 MGHRA and CDR2 YSYEKL. Deletions cut 4 bases from V and 7 bases from J, with 19 bases between. The CDR3 runs to 15 residues. In DNA, the CDR3 is TGCGCCAGCAGCCGAACCGCTTGGGGTCAGGGGACCCAGTACTTC. Translated: CASSRTAWGQGTQYF.

The CDR3 region has the DNA TGCGCCAGCAGCTTGGCCCTTACAGGGGGTGGCACAGATACGCAGTATTTT. Encoded protein: CASSLALTGGGTDTQYF. This chain uses TRBV5-1 with TRBJ2-3; TRBD1 matches 8 bases. Germline lookup yields CDR1 SGHRS and CDR2 YFSETQ. V was pared by 0 bases and J by 1 base, with 7 bases of the junction left unmatched. The length of the CDR3 is 17 residues.

V and J are TRBV12-3 or TRBV12-4 and TRBJ1-2; D is ambiguous. With 6 bases removed from V and 7 bases from J, the gap between germline ends came to 15 bases. This CDR3 has 13 amino acids. The CDR3 bases are TGTGCCAGCAGGGCAGTAGGGTCCGGTGGCTACACCTTC. Amino acids: CASRAVGSGGYTF.

This clonotype has a handful of counts. The V gene is TRBV2, the J gene TRBJ2-5; D unresolved. The CDR3 loop spans 12 amino acids. The V and J ends lost 7 bases and 5 bases respectively, with 11 bases between them. CDR1 SNHLY and CDR2 FYNNEI come from the germline V gene. CDR3 amino acids: CASNGLGETQYF. As DNA, the CDR3 is TGTGCCAGCAACGGGTTAGGGGAGACCCAGTACTTC.

The chain recombines TRBV5-6 with TRBJ1-2, with TRBD1 as a possible D gene (5 bases). The CDR3 is made up of 12 amino acids. V lost 5 bases and J 8 bases, leaving 13 bases between the germline ends. Germline V gives CDR1 SGHDT, CDR2 YYEEEE. In nucleotides, the CDR3 is TGTGCCAGCAGTCCAGGGACCTTGGGCTACACCTTC. Translating it yields CASSPGTLGYTF. Full variable domain (remainder filled in from reference TRBV5-6 and TRBJ1-2): DAGVTQSPTHLIKTRGQQVTLRCSPKSGHDTVSWYQQALGQGPQFIFQYYEEEERQRGNFPDRFSGHQFPNYSSELNVNALLLGDSALYLCASSPGTLGYTFGSGTRLTVV.